A single sample is the source of the 10 T cell receptor beta chains below, sequenced in a study of T cells after yellow fever vaccination. TCRdb fed the 5' RACE reads into MiXCR, producing one record per CDR3 protein. The sample shows about 300,000 distinct CDR3 sequences, approximately 10% of them seen only once. Sample: CD4+ T cells sorted from PBMCs, taken 5 days after the yellow fever booster vaccination. These receptors all stem from a young man who received the YFV17D yellow fever vaccine.

Details on this clonotype: This may come from a read error, since a much larger clone is one base off. This chain links TRBV7-2 with TRBJ2-2; TRBD1 might be the D (6 bases). Germline V gene lookup returns CDR1 SGHTA and CDR2 FQGNSA. The CDR3 runs 14 residues. Trimming pared 3 bases from V and 7 bases from J, leaving 12 bases between. The CDR3 DNA follows: TGTGCCAGCAGCTTCTCCAGGGGCATCGGGGAGCTGTTTTTT. Protein sequence: CASSFSRGIGELFF. Full variable domain (rest looked up from reference TRBV7-2 and TRBJ2-2): GAGVSQSPSNKVTEKGKDVELRCDPISGHTALYWYRQSLGQGLEFLIYFQGNSAPDKSGLPSDRFSAERTGGSVSTLTIQRTQQEDSAVYLCASSFSRGIGELFFGEGSRLTVL.

The chain recombines TRBV7-2 with TRBJ2-7, with 7 bases aligning to TRBD2. This CDR3 region has 14 residues. Germline V gives CDR1 SGHTA, CDR2 FQGNSA. Germline trimming cut 4 bases from V and 4 bases from J; bases unmatched to any gene: 7. The CDR3 bases are TGTGCCAGCAGCTCCATGGGGGGGGAATACGAGCAGTACTTC. Protein product: CASSSMGGEYEQYF. Drawing the rest from reference TRBV7-2 and TRBJ2-7, the complete variable domain is GAGVSQSPSNKVTEKGKDVELRCDPISGHTALYWYRQSLGQGLEFLIYFQGNSAPDKSGLPSDRFSAERTGGSVSTLTIQRTQQEDSAVYLCASSSMGGEYEQYFGPGTRLTVT.

This clonotype came up many times. The genes are TRBV7-2 and TRBJ2-4; no definite D call. Germline V CDR1 and CDR2: SGHTA, FQGNSA. The CDR3 has 13 residues. Deletions cut 5 bases from V and 9 bases from J, with 14 bases between. The CDR3 DNA is TGTGCCAGCAGCACCCGCCAAGAAGGCATTCAGTACTTC. This translates into CASSTRQEGIQYF.

There are a few counts of this clonotype. This chain uses TRBV5-1 with TRBJ1-3; 8 bases agree with TRBD1. Germline V gene sequence: CDR1 SGHRS, CDR2 YFSETQ. Losses at the gene ends were 4 bases for V and 4 bases for J; bases not matched to a gene: 10. CDR3 size: 16 residues. CDR3 residues: CASSQSSGTGGNTIYF. The CDR3 nucleotides read TGCGCCAGCAGCCAATCGTCCGGGACAGGCGGAAACACCATATATTTT.

This clonotype was recorded a few times. The chain has TRBV12-3 or TRBV12-4 and TRBJ2-7, with D uncertain. Trimming took 5 bases from V and 0 from J, leaving 8 bases between them. The CDR3 contains 13 residues. The CDR3, as DNA: TGTGCCAGCAGTCACTTCCCCTCCTACGAGCAGTACGTC. Translated, it gives CASSHFPSYEQYV.

The J gene is TRBJ1-2, the V gene TRBV6-5; D might be TRBD1 (5 bases). This CDR3 region has 15 residues. From germline, CDR1 is MNHEY and CDR2 SVGAGI. The V end lost 9 bases, the J end lost 4 bases, and 21 bases lay between the germline ends. The CDR3 DNA reads TGTGCCAGTGGGGCCAACACCCCTCGGGGCTATGGCTACACCTTC. Encoded protein: CASGANTPRGYGYTF.

This clonotype was seen only a few times. This chain joins TRBV20-1 and TRBJ2-3; the D gene could be TRBD1 or TRBD2 (5 bases each). Germline CDR1 and CDR2: DFQATT and SNEGSKA (reference sequence). Trimming took 3 bases from V and 5 from J, leaving 15 bases between them. This CDR3 has 14 residues. CDR3 loop: CSARPGAARDTQYF. CDR3 in DNA: TGCAGTGCTAGGCCCGGGGCAGCCAGAGATACGCAGTATTTT.

This clonotype has ten or more counts. This sequence joins TRBV24-1 and TRBJ1-5; D gene ambiguous. The ends were cut back, 5 bases at V and 7 bases at J, with 11 bases in the middle. In germline, CDR1 is KGHDR, CDR2 SFDVKD. This CDR3 region has 13 residues. CDR3 nucleotide sequence: TGTGCCACCAGTGGTAGCGGGGAACAGCCCCAGCATTTT. Its translation: CATSGSGEQPQHF.

This clonotype has only one observation. The chain uses TRBV18 and TRBJ1-2; perhaps TRBD1 as D (5 bases). This CDR3 contains 13 residues. Trimming left V 4 bases short and J 8 bases short, with 14 bases between. The germline gives CDR1 KGHSH, CDR2 LQKENI. The CDR3 DNA follows: TGTGCCAGCTCACGTACTGGGGCAGACGGCTACACCTTC. This encodes CASSRTGADGYTF.

The rearrangement uses TRBV5-5 and TRBJ2-3; TRBD2 aligns across 11 bases. From germline, CDR1 is SGHKS and CDR2 YYEKEE (reference sequence). This CDR3 has 13 residues. V dropped 3 bases and J dropped 14; count of bases not matched to a gene: 8. The CDR3 nucleotides read TGTGCCAGCAGCTCAACTACTAGCGGGGGCCGGTATTTT. This encodes CASSSTTSGGRYF.